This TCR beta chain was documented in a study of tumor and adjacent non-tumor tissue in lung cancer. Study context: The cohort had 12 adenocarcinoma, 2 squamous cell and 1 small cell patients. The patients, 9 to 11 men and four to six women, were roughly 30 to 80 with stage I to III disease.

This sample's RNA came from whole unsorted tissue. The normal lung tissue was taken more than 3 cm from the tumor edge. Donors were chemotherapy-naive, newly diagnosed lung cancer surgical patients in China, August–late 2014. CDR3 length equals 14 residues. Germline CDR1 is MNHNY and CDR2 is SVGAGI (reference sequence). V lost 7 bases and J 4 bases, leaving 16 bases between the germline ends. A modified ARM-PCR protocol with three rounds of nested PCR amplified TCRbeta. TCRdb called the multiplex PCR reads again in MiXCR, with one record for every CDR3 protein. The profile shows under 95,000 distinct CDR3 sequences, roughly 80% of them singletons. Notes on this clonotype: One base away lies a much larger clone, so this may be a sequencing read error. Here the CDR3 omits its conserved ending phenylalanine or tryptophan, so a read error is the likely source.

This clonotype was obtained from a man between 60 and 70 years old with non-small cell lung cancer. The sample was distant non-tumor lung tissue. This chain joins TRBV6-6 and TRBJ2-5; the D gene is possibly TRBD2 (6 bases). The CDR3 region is CASTNGPAGETQYS. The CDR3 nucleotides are TGTGCCAGCACGAACGGACCAGCGGGAGAGACCCAGTACTCC.